A single sample is the source of the 24 T cell receptor beta chains below, sequenced in a study of cytomegalovirus exposure and HLA in healthy donors. Researchers ran the PCR with 60 Vbeta and 13 Jbeta primers. Repertoires were generated with immunoSEQ multiplex PCR, while TCRdb's copy carries only in-frame clones and drops some. The repertoire includes 75,000 to 80,000 clones, roughly 70% of them detected once, and over 4.5% sits in the top ten. Sequencing input: PBMCs. The receptor source for this set is a man aged 55 to 69 in good health and CMV-seropositive.

The chain couples TRBV7-9 to TRBJ1-2; the D gene is possibly TRBD1 (5 bases). Trimming stripped 8 bases from V and 8 bases from J, with 12 bases between. Per the germline V gene, CDR1 is SEHNR and CDR2 is FQNEAQ (reference sequence). The CDR3 consists of 11 residues. The CDR3 nucleotides read TGTGCCAGCGAATACGGGGGAGGCTACACCTTC. Residues: CASEYGGGYTF.

V gene TRBV5-8 combines with J gene TRBJ2-2; 7 bases map to TRBD1. Germline assignment: CDR1 SGHTS and CDR2 YDEGEE. The ends lost 4 bases at V and 0 bases at J; junction bases unmatched: 6. The CDR3 has 16 residues. CDR3 sequence (DNA): TGTGCCAGCAGCCCCGGGACAGACTCGAACACCGGGGAGCTGTTTTTT. Its translation: CASSPGTDSNTGELFF.

The chain carries TRBV25-1 and TRBJ2-5; TRBD2 is a possible D gene (7 bases). This CDR3 comprises 16 residues. Germline V CDR1 and CDR2: MGHDK, SYGVNS. Trimming left V 5 bases short and J 5 bases short, with 21 bases between. CDR3 residues: CASSRRGIGGTETQYF. The CDR3 region has the DNA TGTGCCAGCAGTCGAAGGGGGATCGGGGGGACGGAGACCCAGTACTTC.

The chain has TRBV21-1 and TRBJ2-7; the table assigns TRBD1, which was not confirmed against the DNA. TRBV21-1 is given as a pseudogene. The CDR3 spans 15 residues. This CDR3 is CASPRQGLSLDEQYF. The CDR3 nucleotides read TGTGCCAGCCCCCGACAGGGCCTTTCCCTGGACGAGCAGTACTTC.

V and J are TRBV6-5 and TRBJ2-5; TRBD2 is a possible D gene (6 bases). Germline loops: CDR1 MNHEY, CDR2 SVGAGI. The CDR3 covers 13 residues. V lost 4 bases and J 9 bases, leaving 15 bases between the germline ends. The CDR3 region has the DNA TGTGCCAGCAGTTTTCCTGATCGCGGGGCCCAGTACTTC. Translated, it gives CASSFPDRGAQYF.

V and J are TRBV4-1 and TRBJ2-1, with TRBD2 matching over 9 bases. Losses at the gene ends were 8 bases for V and 7 bases for J; bases not matched to a gene: 12. CDR1 and CDR2 from the germline V gene are MGHRA and YSYEKL. CDR3 length: 15 amino acids. The CDR3 reads CASSPGAGGPNEQFF. DNA for the CDR3: TGCGCCAGCTCACCGGGCGCGGGAGGGCCAAATGAGCAGTTCTTC.

The rearrangement joins TRBV5-6 to TRBJ2-1, with 7 nucleotides matching TRBD1. This CDR3 is 15 amino acids long. Trimming took 0 bases from V and 4 from J; bases not matched to a gene: 4. Germline V gene sequence: CDR1 SGHDT, CDR2 YYEEEE. The CDR3: CASSLGDRAYNEQFF. The CDR3 bases are TGTGCCAGCAGCTTGGGAGACAGGGCTTACAATGAGCAGTTCTTC.

This chain uses TRBV6-5 with TRBJ1-4; D is ambiguous. V was cut by 7 bases and J by 7 bases, with 16 bases left in between. Germline V gives CDR1 MNHEY, CDR2 SVGAGI. CDR3 length: 14 amino acids. CDR3 sequence (DNA): TGTGCCAGCACCCCGGCCAGGAACCGTGAAAAACTGTTTTTT. It yields the protein CASTPARNREKLFF.

In its sample, this clone was seen once. The chain couples TRBV11-2 to TRBJ2-1; D is unresolved. Germline CDR1 reads SGHAT; CDR2 reads FQNNGV. Trimming shortened V by 4 bases and J by 7 bases, and 14 bases separated the two germline ends. The CDR3 is 14 residues long. The CDR3 DNA sequence: TGTGCCAGCAGCTCGACGGCGGTTCTTAATGAGCAGTTCTTC. The encoded protein is CASSSTAVLNEQFF. Complete variable domain (other parts from reference TRBV11-2 and TRBJ2-1): EAGVAQSPRYKIIEKRQSVAFWCNPISGHATLYWYQQILGQGPKLLIQFQNNGVVDDSQLPKDRFSAERLKGVDSTLKIQPAKLEDSAVYLCASSSTAVLNEQFFGPGTRLTVL.

The V call is TRBV5-1, the J call TRBJ2-1, with 12 positions matching TRBD2. The V segment lost 2 bases and the J segment 7 bases; nucleotides outside the gene matches: 4. Per the germline V gene, CDR1 is SGHRS and CDR2 is YFSETQ. CDR3 length: 15 amino acids. The CDR3 region is CASSFPLAGGNEQFF. CDR3 in DNA: TGCGCCAGCAGCTTTCCCCTAGCGGGAGGGAATGAGCAGTTCTTC.

The chain joins TRBV7-7 to TRBJ2-7; possible D gene TRBD2, 5 bases. Germline V gives CDR1 SSHAT, CDR2 FNYEAQ (reference sequence). Trimming cost V 6 bases and J 6 bases, with 18 bases left between them. The CDR3 is 14 residues long. Here the CDR3 DNA reads TGTGCCAGCAGTAATGGAGGAGGCGCGACCGAGCAGTACTTC. Amino acids: CASSNGGGATEQYF.

V and J are TRBV2 and TRBJ1-5; 7 bases map to TRBD1. Germline V gives CDR1 SNHLY, CDR2 FYNNEI. Germline trimming cut 5 bases from V and 3 bases from J; bases unmatched to any gene: 4. The CDR3 extends over 14 amino acids. In DNA form, the CDR3 reads TGTGCCAGCAGTTTACAGGGGCTCAATCAGCCCCAGCATTTT. It is translated as CASSLQGLNQPQHF.

This chain connects TRBV6-5 to TRBJ1-1; TRBD1 is a possible D gene (5 bases). The V end was cut by 0 bases, the J end by 0 bases, with 8 bases between. The CDR3 is 15 amino acids. Germline V gene sequence: CDR1 MNHEY, CDR2 SVGAGI. The DNA of the CDR3 is TGTGCCAGCAGTTACTCTCGGGGGGTGAACACTGAAGCTTTCTTT. This encodes CASSYSRGVNTEAFF.

The genes are TRBV18 and TRBJ2-1, with TRBD2 as a possible D gene (6 bases). The CDR3 runs to 15 residues. Germline values: CDR1 KGHSH, CDR2 LQKENI. Trimming pared 3 bases from V and 6 bases from J, leaving 15 bases between. The CDR3 coding sequence is TGTGCCAGCTCACCTCTTTCACCGGGAGCCAATGAGCAGTTCTTC. Its translation is CASSPLSPGANEQFF.

The J gene is TRBJ1-1, the V gene TRBV4-1, with D perhaps matching TRBD1 (5 bases). Trimming pared 4 bases from V and 4 bases from J, leaving 10 bases between. The CDR3 extends over 13 amino acids. Germline V gene data show CDR1 as MGHRA and CDR2 as YSYEKL. CDR3 DNA sequence: TGCGCCAGCAGCCCTGGCGGGGGCACTGAAGCTTTCTTT. It codes for CASSPGGGTEAFF.

This chain links TRBV7-2 with TRBJ1-3; 7 nucleotides agree with TRBD1. The germline V gene has CDR1 SGHTA and CDR2 FQGNSA. V lost 5 bases to trimming and J lost 2 bases; unmatched junction nucleotides: 6. The CDR3 covers 15 residues. This CDR3 reads CASSPGGQAGNTIYF. The CDR3 region has the DNA TGTGCCAGCAGCCCAGGGGGTCAAGCTGGAAACACCATATATTTT. Full variable domain (rest looked up from reference TRBV7-2 and TRBJ1-3): GAGVSQSPSNKVTEKGKDVELRCDPISGHTALYWYRQSLGQGLEFLIYFQGNSAPDKSGLPSDRFSAERTGGSVSTLTIQRTQQEDSAVYLCASSPGGQAGNTIYFGEGSWLTVV.

This chain uses TRBV9 with TRBJ1-2; D may be TRBD1 (5 bases). V lost 0 bases and J lost 5, with 11 bases in between. The CDR3 is made up of 14 amino acids. The V gene's germline CDR1 is SGDLS and CDR2 YYNGEE. The CDR3 nucleotides read TGTGCCAGCAGCGTAGGGAGGGGTGGGTATGGCTACACCTTC. Its protein is CASSVGRGGYGYTF.

The rearrangement links TRBV29-1 to TRBJ1-1; 7 bases match TRBD1. The CDR3 extends over 15 amino acids. CDR1 and CDR2 from the germline V gene are SQVTM and ANQGSEA. The junction had 12 bases not matched to a gene; V was cut back by 4 bases and J by 4 bases. The CDR3 sequence: CSVGHEGTVRTEAFF. CDR3 sequence (DNA): TGCAGCGTTGGGCATGAGGGGACAGTTCGCACTGAAGCTTTCTTT. Full variable domain (missing parts from reference TRBV29-1 and TRBJ1-1): SAVISQKPSRDICQRGTSLTIQCQVDSQVTMMFWYRQQPGQSLTLIATANQGSEATYESGFVIDKFPISRPNLTFSTLTVSNMSPEDSSIYLCSVGHEGTVRTEAFFGQGTRLTVV.

The CDR3 bases are TGCAGCGTTGAGACTAGCAATTACGAGCAGTACTTC. Residues: CSVETSNYEQYF. The chain uses TRBV29-1 and TRBJ2-7; 7 nucleotides align to TRBD2. Losses at the gene ends were 3 bases for V and 4 bases for J; bases not matched to a gene: 3. The CDR3 consists of 12 residues. Looked up from germline, CDR1 is SQVTM and CDR2 is ANQGSEA.

The chain is built from TRBV27 and TRBJ2-2; 8 bases match TRBD2. V gave up 6 bases and J gave up 5 bases; unmatched junction bases: 14. The CDR3 is made up of 17 amino acids. From germline, CDR1 is MNHEY and CDR2 SMNVEV (reference sequence). The CDR3 reads CASRLPGLGINTGELFF. In nucleotides, the CDR3 is TGTGCCAGCAGACTTCCGGGACTAGGGATAAATACCGGGGAGCTGTTTTTT.

The rearrangement uses TRBV27 and TRBJ1-5, with D maybe TRBD1 (6 bases). CDR1 and CDR2 (germline): MNHEY, SMNVEV (reference sequence). The CDR3 loop spans 15 amino acids. The V end was cut by 5 bases, the J end by 6 bases, with 17 bases between. The CDR3 DNA follows: TGTGCCAGCAGTAGTGTCGGGGGGCTGGGTCAGCCCCAGCATTTT. Translating it yields CASSSVGGLGQPQHF.

Remarks on this clone: Compared with germline, one end of the junction differs, possibly owing to a read error. The J gene is TRBJ2-1, the V gene TRBV7-9; 10 bases are shared with TRBD2. CDR3 size: 14 residues. CDR1 and CDR2 from the germline V gene are SEHNR and FQNEAQ (reference sequence). The DNA of the CDR3 is TGTTCCAGCGCCAGGACTAGCGGATACAATGAGCAGTTCTTC. It translates to CSSARTSGYNEQFF.

The rearrangement joins TRBV7-9 to TRBJ2-5; TRBD1 aligns across 7 bases. The CDR3 consists of 16 residues. J lost 5 bases, V lost 0 bases, and 9 bases had no gene match. Germline V gives CDR1 SEHNR, CDR2 FQNEAQ (reference sequence). The CDR3 is CASSLALAGGRETQYF. DNA of the CDR3: TGTGCCAGCAGCTTAGCCCTGGCAGGGGGTCGGGAGACCCAGTACTTC.

This clone was detected ten times or more. The rearrangement joins TRBV6-6 to TRBJ1-1, with 7 bases matching TRBD1. The junction had 5 bases not matched to a gene; V was cut back by 5 bases and J by 5 bases. From germline, CDR1 is MNHNY and CDR2 SVGAGI (reference sequence). The CDR3 extends over 13 amino acids. The CDR3 DNA sequence: TGTGCCAGCAGTCGGAACAGGGGTACTGAAGCTTTCTTT. It encodes CASSRNRGTEAFF.